These T cell receptor beta chains were read from a single sample in a study of cytomegalovirus exposure and HLA in healthy donors. TCRdb's table, derived via immunoSEQ multiplex PCR, lists solely in-frame clones and lacks some. The sample lists some 100,000 clones, roughly 76% seen once, with 15% to 20% in the top ten. Sequences were obtained from PBMCs. The receptors here all came from a middle-aged man in good health and CMV-seropositive. CDR3s include the opening cysteine and the closing phenylalanine or tryptophan. A D gene is named only where the DNA matches it firmly. Not every row has a clone size; where given, it reads once, few, many or a size class.

TRBV5-1,NA,NA,TRBJ2-3,TGCGCCAGCAGCTTGGACAGGAGCACAGATACGCAGTATTTT,CASSLDRSTDTQYF
TRBV7-2,NA,TRBD1,TRBJ1-2,TGTGCCAGCAGCGTGGGGGGACAGGACTTCTATGGCTACACCTTC,CASSVGGQDFYGYTF
TRBV28,NA,TRBD1,TRBJ1-5,TGTGCCAGCAGGTTAAGGATACAGGGGTCGCCCCAGCATTTT,CASRLRIQGSPQHF
TRBV15,NA,NA,TRBJ1-2,TGTGCCACCAGCTCTCTTTATGGCTACACCTTC,CATSSLYGYTF
TRBV5-1,once,TRBD1,TRBJ2-7,TGCGCCAGCAGTCTTGACAGGGGGTACGAGCAGTACTTC,CASSLDRGYEQYF
TRBV4-1,NA,TRBD2,TRBJ2-1,TGCGCCAGCAGCCCGACACCTGTAGCGGGAGAGAAGTTCTTC,CASSPTPVAGEKFF
TRBV4-1,NA,TRBD1,TRBJ1-5,TGCGCCAGCAGCCACGGACAGGCGAATCAGCCCCAGCATTTT,CASSHGQANQPQHF
TRBV11-2,NA,TRBD1,TRBJ1-6,TGTGCCAGCAGCTTGCCCGGACAGGGGAATTCACCCCTCCACTTT,CASSLPGQGNSPLHF
TRBV6-5,NA,TRBD1,TRBJ1-3,TGTGCCAGCAGGAGGACAGGGTTGAACACCATATATTTT,CASRRTGLNTIYF
TRBV5-6,few,TRBD2,TRBJ2-7,TGTGCCAGCAGCGGGGGTGGTAGCGGGAGTTACGAGCAGTACTTC,CASSGGGSGSYEQYF
TRBV6-5,NA,NA,TRBJ1-6,TGTGCCAGCAGTTTAACAGGTAGCTCCTATAATTCACCCCTCCACTTT,CASSLTGSSYNSPLHF
TRBV7-9,NA,NA,TRBJ1-1,TGTGCCAGCAGCTTAGCGCCAGGGGTGAACACTGAAGCTTTCTTT,CASSLAPGVNTEAFF
TRBV19,NA,TRBD2,TRBJ2-7,TGTGCCAGCGGGGGGAGCGGCTACGAGCAGTACTTC,CASGGSGYEQYF
TRBV6-5,NA,NA,TRBJ1-1,TGTGCCAGCAGTTACGGACAAATGAACACTGAAGCTTTCTTT,CASSYGQMNTEAFF
TRBV2,NA,NA,TRBJ2-7,TGTGCCAGCAGTCCGCCGCGGGACTTGGATTTCGAGCAGTACTTC,CASSPPRDLDFEQYF
TRBV6-5,NA,TRBD1,TRBJ2-7,TGTGCCAGCAGCTGGACAGGGTACGAGCAGTACTTC,CASSWTGYEQYF
TRBV27,NA,NA,TRBJ2-7,TGTGCCAGCAGTCCCGGGGGAAGCTCCTACGAGCAGTACTTC,CASSPGGSSYEQYF
TRBV7-7,NA,NA,TRBJ2-3,TGTGCCAGCAGCCGGACAGCTAGCACAGATACGCAGTATTTT,CASSRTASTDTQYF
TRBV7-9,NA,NA,TRBJ1-5,TGTGCCAGCAGCTTAATGGGCCTGGAGGTTGAGCCCCAGCATTTT,CASSLMGLEVEPQHF
TRBV29-1,NA,NA,TRBJ2-4,TGCAGCGTTGTGCCCCTCGGCGGGGACATTCAGTACTTC,CSVVPLGGDIQYF
TRBV2,NA,NA,TRBJ2-7,TGTGCCAGCACCTCAGGCTCCGGAGGCTACGAGCAGTACTTC,CASTSGSGGYEQYF
TRBV5-4,NA,TRBD1,TRBJ2-3,TGTGCCAGCAGCTTGGGGCAGGGGGCAGATACGCAGTATTTT,CASSLGQGADTQYF
TRBV6-5,NA,NA,TRBJ2-7,TGTGCCAGCAGTTCCCTCCTAGGTCAGGGCTCCTACGAGCAGTACTTC,CASSSLLGQGSYEQYF
TRBV6-5,once,TRBD1,TRBJ2-3,TGTGCCAGCAGACTGACAGGGGGAGGCACAGATACGCAGTATTTT,CASRLTGGGTDTQYF
TRBV7-2,once,TRBD2,TRBJ2-7,TGTGCCAGCAGCCCCACGCGACTAGCGGGGGTTCAGGGGTTGGGCGAGCAGTACTTC,CASSPTRLAGVQGLGEQYF
TRBV18,NA,TRBD1,TRBJ2-7,TGTGCCAGCTCCACAGGGGGGTTCGGCTACGAGCAGTACTTC,CASSTGGFGYEQYF
TRBV15,NA,NA,TRBJ2-7,TGTGCCACCAGCAGAGATCCCTCCCCCTACGAGCAGTACTTC,CATSRDPSPYEQYF
TRBV13,NA,NA,TRBJ1-1,TGTGCCAGCAGCCCACCCAGGGGCCGAGCTTTCTTT,CASSPPRGRAFF
TRBV5-1,once,NA,TRBJ2-5,TGCGCCAGCAGCTTGGGGTCTAATCAAGAGACCCAGTACTTC,CASSLGSNQETQYF
TRBV29-1,few,TRBD1,TRBJ2-3,TGCAGCGTTCTGACAGGGGGCCTCACAGATACGCAGTATTTT,CSVLTGGLTDTQYF
TRBV6-5,NA,NA,TRBJ1-6,TGTGCCAGCAGACACCCCCCCGAGGGTGGCTCACCCCTCCACTTT,CASRHPPEGGSPLHF
TRBV18,NA,NA,TRBJ1-1,TGTGCCAGCTCTCCGACCCGGCAGAGGGTTCTTGAAGCTTTCTTT,CASSPTRQRVLEAFF
TRBV5-8,NA,NA,TRBJ2-5,TGTGCCAGCAGCTTGGGCGAGACTAGCCAAGAGACCCAGTACTTC,CASSLGETSQETQYF
TRBV28,NA,TRBD2,TRBJ2-3,TGTGCCAGCAGTTTAAGGAGGCTAGCGGGAGAATCAGATACGCAGTATTTT,CASSLRRLAGESDTQYF
TRBV19,NA,TRBD2,TRBJ2-5,TGTGCCAGTAGTTGGACTAGCGACCAAGAGACCCAGTACTTC,CASSWTSDQETQYF
TRBV7-9,NA,NA,TRBJ2-7,TGTGCCAGCAGCTTATTAGGGGGGGCCTACGAGCAGTACTTC,CASSLLGGAYEQYF
TRBV4-1,NA,TRBD2,TRBJ2-1,TGCGCCAGCAGTCTTTCCGGGACTAGCGGGAGGCGTAATGAGCAGTTCTTC,CASSLSGTSGRRNEQFF
TRBV7-9,few,TRBD1,TRBJ1-2,TGTGCCAGCAGCACGACAGGGGGCTATGGCTACACCTTC,CASSTTGGYGYTF
TRBV28,NA,TRBD2,TRBJ2-1,TGTGCCAGCAGTTTACTAGCGGGAGGGTACAATGAGCAGTTCTTC,CASSLLAGGYNEQFF
TRBV11-2,NA,TRBD1,TRBJ2-7,TGTGCCAGCAGCTTAGTACAGGGGGCCTACGAGCAGTACTTC,CASSLVQGAYEQYF
TRBV6-5,NA,NA,TRBJ2-2,TGTGCCAGCAGGATAAGCGCGAACACCGGGGAGCTGTTTTTT,CASRISANTGELFF
TRBV11-2,NA,TRBD1,TRBJ1-3,TGTGCCAGCAGCCAGCCAGGGGGCCCGGGAAACACCATATATTTT,CASSQPGGPGNTIYF
TRBV7-2,NA,NA,TRBJ1-1,TGTGCCAGCAGTTTAGGACAGACCTTCACTGAAGCTTTCTTT,CASSLGQTFTEAFF
TRBV20-1,NA,NA,TRBJ1-2,TGCAGTGCTTTCCGGTATGGCTACACCTTC,CSAFRYGYTF
TRBV15,NA,TRBD2,TRBJ2-5,TGTGCCACCAGCAGACCCCTTCTAGCGGGGGGCGGAGAGACCCAGTACTTC,CATSRPLLAGGGETQYF
TRBV19,NA,NA,TRBJ1-5,TGTGCCAGTAGTATAGATTATCGCAATCAGCCCCAGCATTTT,CASSIDYRNQPQHF
TRBV4-2,few,TRBD1,TRBJ1-5,TGTGCCAGCAGCCAAGATACAGGGGGGTGGGGCAATCAGCCCCAGCATTTT,CASSQDTGGWGNQPQHF
TRBV19,NA,TRBD1,TRBJ1-2,TGTGCCAGTATGGTCAGGGGGCTTGGGGGCTACACCTTC,CASMVRGLGGYTF
TRBV5-1,NA,TRBD2,TRBJ2-7,TGCGCCAGCAGCTTGGCCGAGATTAGCGGGAGGCAATACGAGCAGTACTTC,CASSLAEISGRQYEQYF
TRBV2,NA,TRBD2,TRBJ2-1,TGTGCCAGTGGGGGGACGATAGCGGGAGGGCAGAATGAGCAGTTCTTC,CASGGTIAGGQNEQFF
TRBV6-5,NA,NA,TRBJ1-6,TGTGCCACCACCCCAGGAAACTCTTCACCCCTCCACTTT,CATTPGNSSPLHF
TRBV6-5,NA,TRBD1,TRBJ1-2,TGTGCCAGCAGACGAGGACAGGGAGCTGGCTACACCTTC,CASRRGQGAGYTF
TRBV7-6,NA,NA,TRBJ2-7,TGTGCCAGCAGCCCACTAGACTACGAGCAGTACTTC,CASSPLDYEQYF